A selection of T cell receptor beta chains follows, all from one sample in a study of blood T cell repertoires in COVID-19. Using immunoSEQ multiplex PCR, the repertoire was profiled, and TCRdb retains in-frame clones only, with some absent. The sample carries 75,000 to 95,000 clones, roughly 70% recorded once. The sample consisted of peripheral blood. The receptors were gathered from a man aged 70 or older with COVID-19, enrolled during active disease. CDR3s include the opening cysteine and the closing phenylalanine or tryptophan. D genes are given only for firm matches. Rows give clone size only sometimes, using once, few, many, or a class for an expanded clone.

clone_size j_call v_call d_call cdr3_nt cdr3_aa
few TRBJ1-3 TRBV5-1 TRBD1 TGCGCCAGCAGCTTGCAGGGGGCCTCTGGAAACACCATATATTTT CASSLQGASGNTIYF
. TRBJ2-5 TRBV6-5 TRBD1 TGTGCCAGCAGCGCTGGGACAGGGGAAGAGACCCAGTACTTC CASSAGTGEETQYF
few TRBJ1-2 TRBV19 . TGTGCCAGTAGTATCGGCGCAGGGAAAGGCTACACCTTC CASSIGAGKGYTF
. TRBJ2-1 TRBV5-4 . TGTGCCAGCAGCTTGGTCCAGTTTGAGCAGTTCTTC CASSLVQFEQFF
. TRBJ1-2 TRBV7-9 . TGTGCCAGCAGCCCGACAGAGAACTATGGCTACACCTTC CASSPTENYGYTF
. TRBJ2-7 TRBV6-2/TRBV6-3 . TGTGCCAGCAGCCCTATAGGACACGAAAGCTCCTACGAGCAGTACTTC CASSPIGHESSYEQYF
. TRBJ1-6 TRBV24-1 TRBD1 TGTGCCAGCTCAGGGGGCGCGTATTCACCCCTCCACTTT CASSGGAYSPLHF
. TRBJ2-5 TRBV7-2 TRBD1 TGTGCCAGCAGCTTAACCACAGGGGGCCTAAAAGAGACCCAGTACTTC CASSLTTGGLKETQYF
. TRBJ1-5 TRBV19 TRBD1 TGTGCCAGTAGTCGAGGGACAGCCCATCAGCCCCAGCATTTT CASSRGTAHQPQHF
. TRBJ2-5 TRBV10-3 TRBD1 TGTGCCGCCCACAGGGGCCTCGAAGAGACCCAGTACTTC CAAHRGLEETQYF
. TRBJ1-2 TRBV30 . TGTGCCTGGAAGGGCGACAGATTGAACTATGGCTACACCTTC CAWKGDRLNYGYTF
. TRBJ1-1 TRBV5-4 TRBD1 TGTGCCAGCAGCTTGGGAGGACTCAAAGGGGGCATGAACACTGAAGCTTTCTTT CASSLGGLKGGMNTEAFF
. TRBJ1-5 TRBV12-3/TRBV12-4 . TGTGCCAGCAGTTTCCCCCCGGATCAGCCCCAGCATTTT CASSFPPDQPQHF
. TRBJ2-7 TRBV7-8 . TGTGCCAGCAGCTCTTACGACACCTTTTTAAGCTCCTACGAGCAGTACTTC CASSSYDTFLSSYEQYF
. TRBJ1-4 TRBV20-1 . TGCAGTGTTCCAGTCGGGGAAAAACTGTTTTTT CSVPVGEKLFF
. TRBJ1-2 TRBV6-2/TRBV6-3 . TGTGCCAGCAGTTACTCGGGAGGGCTCGGCTACACCTTC CASSYSGGLGYTF
. TRBJ2-1 TRBV2 TRBD2 TGTGCCAGCAGGCTAGCGGGAAACAATGAGCAGTTCTTC CASRLAGNNEQFF
. TRBJ2-1 TRBV27 TRBD2 TGTGCCAGCAGTGCACTAGCGGGAGTTTACAATGAGCAGTTCTTC CASSALAGVYNEQFF
few TRBJ2-2 TRBV5-4 TRBD2 TGTGCCAGCAGCGTGACTAGCGGGAACACCGGGGAGCTGTTTTTT CASSVTSGNTGELFF
. TRBJ2-2 TRBV28 TRBD2 TGTGCCAGCAGTTTGTGGGCTAGCGGGAGGAACGGGGAGCTGTTTTTT CASSLWASGRNGELFF
few TRBJ1-6 TRBV7-9 TRBD1 TGTGCCAGCAGCTTAGAGGCAGGGGGTTTTAATTCACCCCTCCACTTT CASSLEAGGFNSPLHF